Reported below is one TCR beta chain. Its antigen is not yet known. The record has no base qualities; no much larger clone is one base away. This entry comes from a study of siplizumab effects on memory and regulatory T cells (dated by TCRdb to about 2019). A note on the overall study: The effect of the anti-CD2 antibody siplizumab on alloreactive T-cell subsets was examined in allogeneic mixed lymphocyte reactions constructed from human PBMCs.

On the study overall, not on this receptor specifically: In reactions with siplizumab, an average of 68.8% of mappable alloreactive CD4+ clones were Treg-derived, compared with roughly 30% in control reactions. The suppressive function of proliferating Tregs from siplizumab cultures was not functionally confirmed. Unstimulated naive T cells appeared more diverse than memory T cells, and naive cells seemed to contribute substantially to the alloresponse. The cumulative frequency of alloreactive sequences that could be traced back to unstimulated CD4+ memory T cells was significantly reduced by siplizumab. For roughly 80-95% of proliferating CD4+ or CD8+ clones, no naive or memory phenotype could be assigned. Because sequences below about 10^-5 frequency were poorly captured, only a minor fraction of alloreactive clones could be mapped to unstimulated subsets.

Sorted unstimulated T cells and proliferating T cells recovered from mixed lymphocyte reactions were subjected to TCRbeta CDR3 sequencing. Fresh whole blood from more than 9 HLA-typed healthy donors served as the source for isolating PBMCs. To map where alloreactive clones came from, unstimulated CD4+ non-regulatory T cells were FACS-sorted. Library method: the immunoSEQ multiplex PCR assay. Each sample had some 94,000 TCR templates assayed by the deep sequencing platform. Genomic DNA extracted from sorted T cells was used for TCRbeta CDR3 sequencing. In the source study's methods: The R programming language was used for clonal analysis of TCRbeta CDR3 data. Alloreactive CD4+ and CD8+ clones were defined by comparing unstimulated samples with post-reaction CFSE-low samples. Regulatory or non-regulatory origin of alloreactive CD4+ clones was assigned by matching sequences to the sorted unstimulated Treg and non-Treg repertoires. Imported from immuneACCESS, the table was reduced by TCRdb to in-frame sequences with V and J called. These copies leave out some clones; in studies compared against another copy, an unresolved V gene accounts for under half, and the cause of the remainder is not known. V and J calls and clone size are those listed in that table; D and trimming were worked out from the DNA. Across this sample there are some 120,000 clones, with around 94% seen only once. Roughly 1.7% of the sample is held by the ten biggest clonotypes.

Sample: non-Treg CD4+ T cells sorted from blood. According to the study, the label for this sample's cell subset or site signals: FACS-sorted unstimulated CD4+ non-regulatory T cells. The sequence was obtained from a human donor in good health.

The CDR3 region reads CASSSGQPENQPQHF. The nucleotide sequence reads as follows: TGTGCCAGCAGTTCCGGACAGCCCGAGAATCAGCCCCAGCATTTT. Recombination connected TRBV27 to TRBJ1-5; the D gene is perhaps TRBD1, from 6 matching bases. Inclusive of the bounding cysteine and phenylalanine, the CDR3 is 15 residues long. Only CDR3 DNA is held: 45 bases, read in frame from base 1. The germline V gene (reference sequence) sets CDR1 to MNHEY and CDR2 to SMNVEV. V and J lose 4 bases and 4 bases, and a span of 14 bases separates them.